This is a list of T cell receptor beta chains from one sample in a study of blood T cell repertoires in COVID-19. This table comes from immunoSEQ multiplex PCR, and its TCRdb copy is limited to in-frame clones, with some not included. The profile covers around 150,000 clones, with approximately 79% appearing a single time and more than 5.5% taken by the ten largest. The material sequenced was PBMCs or T cells enriched from blood (not recorded which). Receptor source: a man aged 50-60 years who had recovered from COVID-19. Both conserved end residues are part of each CDR3. A D gene is named only where the DNA matches it firmly. Rows may omit the clone size; those that give it use once, few, many or a size class.

TRBV11-1	-	-	TRBJ1-1	TGTGCCAGCAGCCCTACTGATAACACTGAAGCTTTCTTT	CASSPTDNTEAFF
TRBV4-1	TRBD2	-	TRBJ2-5	TGCGCCAGCAGCCATCGACTAGCGGGAGTGGAGACCCAGTACTTC	CASSHRLAGVETQYF
TRBV19	TRBD1	once	TRBJ1-1	TGTGCCAGTAGTACCCCGACAGGGGGTAACACTGAAGCTTTCTTT	CASSTPTGGNTEAFF
TRBV6-5	TRBD2	-	TRBJ2-3	TGTGCCAGCAGGAGACTAGCGGGGCGCACAGATACGCAGTATTTT	CASRRLAGRTDTQYF
TRBV19	TRBD1	-	TRBJ2-7	TGTGCCAGTAGTAGGACCCGGGACAGGGGCCCCTACGAGCAGTACTTC	CASSRTRDRGPYEQYF
TRBV6-5	TRBD1	-	TRBJ1-5	TGTGCCAGCAGTCGGACAGGGGCTCAGCCCCAGCATTTT	CASSRTGAQPQHF
TRBV6-6	-	-	TRBJ1-4	TGTGCCAGCATGGGCGTGAATGAAAAACTGTTTTTT	CASMGVNEKLFF
TRBV27	TRBD1	-	TRBJ1-2	TGTGCCAGCAGTTACGGACAGGGGCATGGCTACACCTTC	CASSYGQGHGYTF
TRBV10-3	TRBD1	-	TRBJ2-5	TGTGCCATCAGTGAGTCACGGACAGGGGGAGAGACCCAGTACTTC	CAISESRTGGETQYF
TRBV15	TRBD1	-	TRBJ2-7	TGTGCCACCCTCCGGGACAGGTTTTACGAGCAGTACTTC	CATLRDRFYEQYF
TRBV9	-	-	TRBJ1-1	TGTGCCAGCAGCGCTACTCAGAACACTGAAGCTTTCTTT	CASSATQNTEAFF
TRBV7-2	-	-	TRBJ2-3	TGTGCCAGCAGCTTACCCCCCGTGTTTACGCAGTATTTT	CASSLPPVFTQYF
TRBV2	-	-	TRBJ2-3	TGTGCCAGCAGCGCCTACTTTGCGGGGGACACCGAATTCACAGATACGCAGTATTTT	CASSAYFAGDTEFTDTQYF
TRBV7-9	-	few	TRBJ1-3	TGTGCCAGCAGCTTATTTCGTTCGAGTGCTGGAAACACCATATATTTT	CASSLFRSSAGNTIYF
TRBV5-6	-	-	TRBJ1-5	TGTGCCAGCAGCTTGTGGAGTGCGAATCAGCCCCAGCATTTT	CASSLWSANQPQHF
TRBV7-9	-	-	TRBJ1-1	TGTGCCAGCAGCCAAAGGGGGAACACTGAAGCTTTCTTT	CASSQRGNTEAFF
TRBV27	TRBD1	-	TRBJ1-6	TGTGCCAGCAGTTTATCTCAGGGGGCATATTCACCCCTCCACTTT	CASSLSQGAYSPLHF
TRBV19	-	-	TRBJ2-3	TGTGCCAGTAGTATGTGGCGGGCCACAGATACGCAGTATTTT	CASSMWRATDTQYF
TRBV5-1	TRBD2	-	TRBJ2-1	TGCGCCCGCCCGCCCCCTAGCGGGGGAAACAATGAGCAGTTCTTC	CARPPPSGGNNEQFF
TRBV5-4	TRBD1	-	TRBJ1-2	TGTGCCAGCAGCTTGGACAGGGGGAACTATGGCTACACCTTC	CASSLDRGNYGYTF
TRBV18	-	-	TRBJ1-3	TGTGCCAGCTCACCGTCAGTCTCTGGAAACACCATATATTTT	CASSPSVSGNTIYF
TRBV2	-	-	TRBJ2-6	TGTGCCAGCAGCCTATTTTCGATCTCTGGGGCCAACGTCCTGACTTTC	CASSLFSISGANVLTF
TRBV5-1	TRBD1	-	TRBJ1-2	TGCGCCAGCAGCTTACCTGGACAGGGGGCTGGCTACACCTTC	CASSLPGQGAGYTF
TRBV7-2	TRBD2	-	TRBJ2-3	TGTGCCAGCAGCCTCCTGGGACTAGCGGCACCATCAGATACGCAGTATTTT	CASSLLGLAAPSDTQYF
TRBV2	-	once	TRBJ2-1	TGTGCCAGCAGTTTTCAGGGGGGTGAGCAGTTCTTC	CASSFQGGEQFF
TRBV21-1	-	once	TRBJ1-1	TGTGCCAGCAGCAAACAGGGTGTGACTGAAGCTTTCTTT	CASSKQGVTEAFF
TRBV3-1/TRBV3-2	-	-	TRBJ2-2	TGTGCCAGCAGCCAAGCGGGGAGGACGGGGGAGCTGTTTTTT	CASSQAGRTGELFF
TRBV10-1	-	-	TRBJ1-4	TGCGCCAGCAGTGAGTCATCCGTTGCAACTAATGAAAAACTGTTTTTT	CASSESSVATNEKLFF
TRBV6-5	TRBD1	-	TRBJ1-5	TGTGCAAGCAGCCGGGGACAGGGGAATCAGCCCCAGCATTTT	CASSRGQGNQPQHF
TRBV30	TRBD1	-	TRBJ1-6	TGTGCCTGGAGGGGACAGGATAATTCACCCCTCCACTTT	CAWRGQDNSPLHF
TRBV3-1/TRBV3-2	TRBD1	-	TRBJ2-7	TGTGCCAGCAGCCAAGGTGGGACAGGTGGCTACGAGCAGTACTTC	CASSQGGTGGYEQYF
TRBV2	TRBD1	many	TRBJ1-3	TGTGCCAGCAACCGACAGGGCCCAGGAAACACCATATATTTT	CASNRQGPGNTIYF
TRBV6-5	TRBD1	-	TRBJ1-2	TGTGCCATCCAGGAACAGGGGAGTGACTATGGCTACACCTTC	CAIQEQGSDYGYTF
TRBV28	TRBD1	-	TRBJ2-5	TGTGCCAGCAGTCCCGACAGGGTAGCAGAGACCCAGTACTTC	CASSPDRVAETQYF
TRBV2	-	-	TRBJ2-7	TGTGCCAGCAGCCCCGGACGACAGCCACTTCCCTACGAGCAGTACTTC	CASSPGRQPLPYEQYF
TRBV3-1/TRBV3-2	-	-	TRBJ2-3	TGTGCCAGCAGCCCACGGGGAGGCACAGATACGCAGTATTTT	CASSPRGGTDTQYF
TRBV7-9	-	-	TRBJ1-1	TGTGCCAGCACCATCCGCGGGGGTAGGGATTCTGAAGCTTTCTTT	CASTIRGGRDSEAFF
TRBV4-1	-	few	TRBJ2-3	TGCGCCAGCAGCCTCAGATTTGGCAGGGGAAGAGGGACAGATACGCAGTATTTT	CASSLRFGRGRGTDTQYF
TRBV3-1/TRBV3-2	-	-	TRBJ1-6	TGTGCCAGCAGCCAGGACAGTGATCCAAATTCACCCCTCCACTTT	CASSQDSDPNSPLHF
TRBV27	TRBD2	-	TRBJ2-5	TGTGCCAGCAGTGTTTTAGCGGGGCAAGAGACCCAGTACTTC	CASSVLAGQETQYF
TRBV4-2	TRBD1	few	TRBJ1-3	TGTGCCAGCAGCCAAGAACAGGGGAACACCATATATTTT	CASSQEQGNTIYF
TRBV2	-	-	TRBJ2-1	TGTGCCAGCAATTTTAACAGTAATGAGCAGTTCTTC	CASNFNSNEQFF
TRBV19	TRBD1	-	TRBJ2-7	TGTGCCAGTAGTGAGGCAGGACAGGGTAACCACGAGCAGTACTTC	CASSEAGQGNHEQYF
TRBV7-8	TRBD2	once	TRBJ2-1	TGTGCCAGCAGCTTAGGCCCGGGACTAGCGGGGGGCCGGGGCAATGAGCAGTTCTTC	CASSLGPGLAGGRGNEQFF
TRBV30	-	once	TRBJ2-1	TGTGCCTGGAGTGTACAGGCTTTTGAGCAGTTCTTC	CAWSVQAFEQFF
TRBV9	TRBD1	-	TRBJ1-2	TGTGCCAGCAGCGTAGGGGACAGGGCGGGCTACACCTTC	CASSVGDRAGYTF
TRBV6-5	-	few	TRBJ2-1	TGTGCCAGCAGGTATAGAGGGGGAAATGAGCAGTTCTTC	CASRYRGGNEQFF
TRBV5-1	TRBD1	-	TRBJ1-1	TGCGCCAGCAGCCGGGACAGGGGGATGAACACTGAAGCTTTCTTT	CASSRDRGMNTEAFF